One and the same sample provided the 15 T cell receptor beta chains below, sequenced in a study of blood T cell repertoires in COVID-19. Sequencing used immunoSEQ multiplex PCR; TCRdb keeps in-frame clones, though not all of them. This sample yields about 200,000 clones, of which 70% to 90% are seen a single time; 15% to 20% belongs to the top ten. The source material was peripheral blood. The source is a man in his fifties with COVID-19, enrolled during active disease.

J is TRBJ2-2 and V is TRBV11-2; the match to TRBD2 covers 10 bases. This CDR3 spans 19 amino acids. Germline V gives CDR1 SGHAT, CDR2 FQNNGV. V was pared by 1 base and J by 3 bases, with 11 bases of the junction left unmatched. Here the CDR3 DNA reads TGTGCCAGCAGCTTAGGGTCCCCTCTAGCGGGGGCCTACACCGGGGAGCTGTTTTTT. The encoded protein is CASSLGSPLAGAYTGELFF.

The rearrangement links TRBV12-3 or TRBV12-4 to TRBJ1-1; no reliable D call. V lost 3 bases to trimming and J lost 5 bases, with 7 bases between them. The CDR3 extends over 12 amino acids. In DNA form, the CDR3 reads TGTGCCAGCAGTTTCGGGGTGACTGAAGCTTTCTTT. It codes for CASSFGVTEAFF.

The V gene is TRBV29-1, the J gene TRBJ1-1, with D uncertain. Trimming stripped 4 bases from V and 0 bases from J, with 12 bases between. The CDR3 covers 14 residues. Germline lookup yields CDR1 SQVTM and CDR2 ANQGSEA. The CDR3 DNA follows: TGCAGCGTTGGCCGAGAGGGCCTGAACACTGAAGCTTTCTTT. Protein sequence: CSVGREGLNTEAFF.

This chain connects TRBV29-1 to TRBJ1-1; 7 positions match TRBD1. The CDR3 length is 13 residues. Unmatched junction bases numbered 6, after V lost 7 bases and J lost 1 base. Germline lookup yields CDR1 SQVTM and CDR2 ANQGSEA. CDR3 in amino acids: CSAARGPNTEAFF. The CDR3, as DNA: TGCAGCGCCGCTAGGGGGCCGAACACTGAAGCTTTCTTT.

The chain couples TRBV9 to TRBJ2-3; no reliable D call. This CDR3 contains 12 residues. Germline CDR1 SGDLS, CDR2 YYNGEE. Between the trimmed V and J ends, which lost 7 bases and 3 bases, there was a span of 9 bases. The DNA of the CDR3 is TGTGCCAGCGATCCTAGAACAGATACGCAGTATTTT. It is translated as CASDPRTDTQYF.

The chain uses TRBV6-5 and TRBJ2-7; no clear D. Between the trimmed V and J ends, which lost 4 bases and 4 bases, there was a span of 8 bases. Germline assignment: CDR1 MNHEY and CDR2 SVGAGI. The CDR3 contains 12 residues. CDR3 region: CASSSTAYEQYF. CDR3 coding DNA: TGTGCCAGCAGTTCAACAGCTTACGAGCAGTACTTC.

The V gene is TRBV14, the J gene TRBJ2-1; 7 bases align to TRBD2. The CDR3 spans 16 residues. Germline CDR1 is SGHDN and CDR2 is FVKESK. J was trimmed by 3 bases and V by 2 bases; bases with no gene match: 7. CDR3 residues: CASSQLGAGDYNEQFF. CDR3 coding DNA: TGTGCCAGCAGCCAACTAGGGGCGGGAGACTACAATGAGCAGTTCTTC.

The rearrangement links TRBV11-2 to TRBJ1-3; D is undetermined. V was shortened by 1 base and J by 0 bases, with 13 bases between the two germline ends. This CDR3 is built from 17 residues. Germline lookup yields CDR1 SGHAT and CDR2 FQNNGV. The CDR3 is CASSLVTGISSGNTIYF. The CDR3, as DNA: TGTGCCAGCAGCTTAGTCACGGGAATTAGCTCTGGAAACACCATATATTTT.

This chain joins TRBV30 and TRBJ2-4, with D perhaps TRBD2 (7 bases). V was cut by 2 bases and J by 2 bases, with 10 bases left in between. Germline CDR1 GTSNPN, CDR2 SVGIG (reference sequence). CDR3 length: 14 residues. Here the CDR3 DNA reads TGTGCCTGGAGTCGCGGGGGCTCCAAAAACATTCAGTACTTC. This encodes CAWSRGGSKNIQYF.

The V call is TRBV6-6, the J call TRBJ1-6; TRBD1 agrees at 8 bases. The CDR3 consists of 13 residues. Germline assignment: CDR1 MNHNY and CDR2 SVGAGI (reference sequence). Trimming took 7 bases from V and 8 from J; bases not matched to a gene: 4. This chain's CDR3 is CASIRTGYSPLHF. The CDR3 DNA sequence: TGTGCCAGCATCCGGACAGGGTATTCACCCCTCCACTTT.

The J gene is TRBJ2-7, the V gene TRBV5-1; possible D gene TRBD1, 6 bases. The CDR3 runs to 12 residues. CDR1 is SGHRS and CDR2 is YFSETQ in the germline V gene. V gave up 2 bases and J gave up 3 bases, with 6 bases separating them. The CDR3 protein is CASSLQGYEQYF. In DNA, the CDR3 is TGCGCCAGCAGCTTACAGGGCTACGAGCAGTACTTC.

This rearrangement joins TRBV6-6 to TRBJ1-5; 7 nucleotides match TRBD1. V trimming: 7 bases; J trimming: 0 bases; junction bases outside the gene matches: 6. The CDR3 sequence is 15 residues long. CDR1 MNHNY and CDR2 SVGAGI come from the germline V gene (reference sequence). This chain's CDR3 is CASTNGQVSNQPQHF. The DNA of the CDR3 is TGTGCCAGCACCAATGGACAGGTTAGCAATCAGCCCCAGCATTTT.

V usage is TRBV6-5 and J usage is TRBJ2-3; D is possibly TRBD2 (6 bases). Trimming left V 6 bases short and J 3 bases short, with 13 bases between. The length of the CDR3 is 14 residues. Germline V gene lookup returns CDR1 MNHEY and CDR2 SVGAGI. CDR3 DNA: TGTGCCAGCAGGATCGACGGGAGAACAGATACGCAGTATTTT. Amino acid sequence: CASRIDGRTDTQYF.

This clone was observed a single time. This rearrangement joins TRBV6-6 to TRBJ2-1; weak D call: TRBD2 (5 bases). This CDR3 is 13 amino acids long. Between the trimmed V and J ends, which lost 2 bases and 7 bases, there was a span of 9 bases. In germline, CDR1 is MNHNY, CDR2 SVGAGI (reference sequence). The CDR3 DNA follows: TGTGCCAGCAGTTACCTGGGAGCGAATGAGCAGTTCTTC. This translates into CASSYLGANEQFF.

This chain connects TRBV6-2 or TRBV6-3 to TRBJ2-2; perhaps TRBD2 as D (6 bases). Trimming cost V 6 bases and J 4 bases, with 12 bases left between them. The CDR3 totals 14 residues. CDR1 is MNHEY and CDR2 is SVGEGT in the germline V gene. CDR3 sequence (DNA): TGTGCCAGCAGCTCGGGGGAATTCACCGGGGAGCTGTTTTTT. Encoded protein: CASSSGEFTGELFF.